This T cell receptor beta chain was identified in a study of type 1 regulatory T cells. Study at large: An in vitro protocol generated T-allo10, a Tr1-enriched, alloantigen-specific CD4 T cell product.

The V end was cut by 5 bases, the J end by 1 base, with 9 bases between. The CDR3 spans 13 residues. TCRdb re-derived calls from the reads in MiXCR, one entry per CDR3 protein. The table lists 80,000 to 100,000 distinct CDR3 sequences, about a third of them singletons. The chain carries TRBV12-3 or TRBV12-4 and TRBJ2-7; D might be TRBD2 (5 bases). The clonotype comes from a human donor in good health. Sequencing was carried out using CD4+ T cells, either the whole sample or a sorted fraction (not recorded which). The CDR3 DNA sequence: TGTGCCAGCAGTCGGGCGGGTTCCTACGAGCAGTACTTC. Translating it yields CASSRAGSYEQYF.